This T cell receptor (beta chain) was documented in a study of blood T cell repertoires in COVID-19. Looking at the study overall: Samples of COVID-19 (acute and convalescent) were obtained from the United States, Italy and Spain.

This clone was counted once. Libraries were prepared by immunoSEQ multiplex PCR; TCRdb keeps only in-frame clonotypes and omits some of them. The profile shows tens of thousands of clones, approximately 78% of them singletons. This receptor was identified in a man in his 60s with COVID-19, enrolled during active disease. Sequencing was performed on peripheral blood.

CDR3 bases: TGTGCCAGCAGGGAACCATCTAGCGGGAGATGGGCAGATACGCAGTATTTT. Protein sequence: CASREPSSGRWADTQYF. The chain uses TRBV6-1 and TRBJ2-3; 10 bases are shared with TRBD2. The CDR3 length is 17 residues. V dropped 6 bases and J dropped 4; count of bases not matched to a gene: 13. Germline assignment: CDR1 MNHNS and CDR2 SASEGT.